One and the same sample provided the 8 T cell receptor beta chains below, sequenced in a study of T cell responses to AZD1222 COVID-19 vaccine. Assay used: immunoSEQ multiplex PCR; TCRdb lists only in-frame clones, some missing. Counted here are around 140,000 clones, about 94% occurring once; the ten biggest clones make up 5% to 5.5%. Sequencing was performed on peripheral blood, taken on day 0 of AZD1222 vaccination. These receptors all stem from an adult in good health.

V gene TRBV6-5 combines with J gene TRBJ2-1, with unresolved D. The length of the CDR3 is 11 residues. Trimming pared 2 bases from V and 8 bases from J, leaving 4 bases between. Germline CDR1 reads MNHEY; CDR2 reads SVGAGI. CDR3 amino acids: CASSYGHEQFF. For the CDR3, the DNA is TGTGCCAGCAGTTACGGGCATGAGCAGTTCTTC.

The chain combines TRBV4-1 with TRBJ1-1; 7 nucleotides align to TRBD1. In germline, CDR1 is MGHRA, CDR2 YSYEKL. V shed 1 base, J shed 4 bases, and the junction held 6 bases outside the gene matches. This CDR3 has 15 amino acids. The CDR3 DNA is TGCGCCAGCAGCCAAGGAACAGGGGAGGTCACTGAAGCTTTCTTT. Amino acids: CASSQGTGEVTEAFF.

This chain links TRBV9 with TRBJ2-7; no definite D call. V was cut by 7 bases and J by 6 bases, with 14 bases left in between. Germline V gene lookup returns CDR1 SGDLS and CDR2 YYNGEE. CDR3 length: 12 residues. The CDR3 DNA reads TGTGCCAGCGGACCAGACTTTGGCGAGCAGTACTTC. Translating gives CASGPDFGEQYF.

The CDR3 sequence is CASSPDGETQYF. CDR3 in DNA: TGTGCCAGCAGCCCGGACGGAGAGACCCAGTACTTC. The chain links TRBV7-8 to TRBJ2-5; D uncertain. The CDR3 contains 12 residues. V gave up 5 bases and J gave up 4 bases, with 8 bases separating them. Germline CDR1 and CDR2: SGHVS and FQNEAQ. The variable domain in full, completed from reference TRBV7-8 and TRBJ2-5, reads GAGVSQSPRYKVAKRGQDVALRCDPISGHVSLFWYQQALGQGPEFLTYFQNEAQLDKSGLPSDRFFAERPEGSVSTLKIQRTQQEDSAVYLCASSPDGETQYFGPGTRLLVL.

This CDR3 reads CASSRGQGASGYTF. CDR3 bases: TGTGCCAGCTCACGGGGACAGGGTGCGAGTGGCTACACCTTC. This chain links TRBV18 with TRBJ1-2; TRBD1 aligns across 9 bases. CDR1 is KGHSH, CDR2 LQKENI, per germline. V shed 4 bases and J 7 bases; nucleotides not matched to a gene: 7. The CDR3 length is 14 residues.

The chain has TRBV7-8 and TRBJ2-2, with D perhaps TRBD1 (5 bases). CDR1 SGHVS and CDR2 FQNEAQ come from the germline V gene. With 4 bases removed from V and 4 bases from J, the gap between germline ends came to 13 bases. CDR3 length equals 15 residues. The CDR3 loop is CASSSRTPSTGELFF. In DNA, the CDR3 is TGTGCCAGCAGCTCCAGGACACCCTCCACCGGGGAGCTGTTTTTT.

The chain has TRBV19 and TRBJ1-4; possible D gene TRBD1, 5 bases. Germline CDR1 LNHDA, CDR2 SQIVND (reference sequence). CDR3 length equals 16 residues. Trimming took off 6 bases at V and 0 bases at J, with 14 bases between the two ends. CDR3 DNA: TGTGCCAGTAGCCAACAGGTCCTGACAACTAATGAAAAACTGTTTTTT. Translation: CASSQQVLTTNEKLFF.

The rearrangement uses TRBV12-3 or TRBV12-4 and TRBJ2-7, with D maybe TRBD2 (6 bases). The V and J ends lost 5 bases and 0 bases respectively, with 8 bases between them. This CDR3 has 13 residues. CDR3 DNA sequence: TGTGCCAGCAGTCCGACTAGCTCCTACGAGCAGTACTTC. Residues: CASSPTSSYEQYF.